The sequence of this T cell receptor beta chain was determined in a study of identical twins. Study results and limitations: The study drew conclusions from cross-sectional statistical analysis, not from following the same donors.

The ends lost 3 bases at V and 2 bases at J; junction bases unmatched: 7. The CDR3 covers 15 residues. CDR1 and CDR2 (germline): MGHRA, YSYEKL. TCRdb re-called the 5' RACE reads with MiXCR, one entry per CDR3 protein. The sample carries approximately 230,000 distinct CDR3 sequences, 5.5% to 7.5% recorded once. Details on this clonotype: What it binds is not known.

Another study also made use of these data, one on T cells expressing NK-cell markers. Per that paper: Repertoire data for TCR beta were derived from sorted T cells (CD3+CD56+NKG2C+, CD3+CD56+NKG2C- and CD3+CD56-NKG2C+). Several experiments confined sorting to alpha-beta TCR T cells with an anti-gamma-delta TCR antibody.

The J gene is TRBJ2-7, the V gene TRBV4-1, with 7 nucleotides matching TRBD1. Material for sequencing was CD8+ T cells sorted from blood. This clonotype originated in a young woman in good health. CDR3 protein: CASSQTTGMAYEQYF. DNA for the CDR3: TGCGCCAGCAGCCAGACGACAGGGATGGCCTACGAGCAGTACTTC.